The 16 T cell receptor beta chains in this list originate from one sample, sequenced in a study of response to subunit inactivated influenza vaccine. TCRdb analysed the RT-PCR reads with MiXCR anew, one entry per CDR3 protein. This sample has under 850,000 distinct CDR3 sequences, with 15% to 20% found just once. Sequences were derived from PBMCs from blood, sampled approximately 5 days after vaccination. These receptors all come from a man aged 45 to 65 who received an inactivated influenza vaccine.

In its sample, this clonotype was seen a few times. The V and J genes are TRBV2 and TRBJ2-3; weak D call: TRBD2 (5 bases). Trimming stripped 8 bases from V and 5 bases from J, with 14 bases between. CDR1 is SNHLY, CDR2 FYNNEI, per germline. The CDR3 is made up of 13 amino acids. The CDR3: CASGQGREDTQYF. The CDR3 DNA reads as TGTGCCAGCGGCCAAGGACGGGAAGATACGCAGTATTTT.

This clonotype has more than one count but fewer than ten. Here the CDR3 reads CASSQLMEGGPYNEQFF. The CDR3 DNA sequence: TGCGCCAGCAGCCAGCTCATGGAGGGTGGGCCCTACAATGAGCAGTTCTTC. The chain carries TRBV4-3 and TRBJ2-1; the D gene is possibly TRBD2 (6 bases). V lost 3 bases and J 2 bases, leaving 17 bases between the germline ends. CDR3 length: 17 residues. Germline CDR1 reads LGHNA; CDR2 reads YSLEER.

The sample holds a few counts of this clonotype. CDR3 loop: CSVVVTSGPPLYNEQFF. The CDR3 DNA follows: TGCAGCGTTGTTGTGACTAGCGGGCCTCCCCTCTACAATGAGCAGTTCTTC. The J gene is TRBJ2-1, the V gene TRBV29-1; 10 nucleotides line up with TRBD2. CDR3 length equals 17 residues. V dropped 4 bases and J dropped 3; count of bases not matched to a gene: 12. Germline CDR1 SQVTM, CDR2 ANQGSEA.

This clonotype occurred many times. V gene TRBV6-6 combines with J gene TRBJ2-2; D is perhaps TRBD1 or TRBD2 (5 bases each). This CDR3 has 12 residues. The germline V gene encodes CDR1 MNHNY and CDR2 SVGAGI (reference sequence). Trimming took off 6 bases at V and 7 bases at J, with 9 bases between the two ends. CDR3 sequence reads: CASRPRGGELFF. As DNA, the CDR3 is TGTGCCAGCAGACCGAGGGGCGGGGAGCTGTTTTTT.

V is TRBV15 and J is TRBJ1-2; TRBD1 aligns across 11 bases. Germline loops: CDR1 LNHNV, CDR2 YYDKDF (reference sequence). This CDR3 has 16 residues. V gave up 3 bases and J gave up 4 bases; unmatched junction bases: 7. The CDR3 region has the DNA TGTGCCACCAGCAGGGACAGGGGGCGGTTGAGCTATGGCTACACCTTC. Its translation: CATSRDRGRLSYGYTF.

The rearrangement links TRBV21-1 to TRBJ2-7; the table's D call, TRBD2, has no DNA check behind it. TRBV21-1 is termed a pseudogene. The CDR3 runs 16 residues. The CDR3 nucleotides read TGTGCCAGCAGCAAAGCTGGGAGCGGGAGGACTTACGAGCAGTACTTC. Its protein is CASSKAGSGRTYEQYF.

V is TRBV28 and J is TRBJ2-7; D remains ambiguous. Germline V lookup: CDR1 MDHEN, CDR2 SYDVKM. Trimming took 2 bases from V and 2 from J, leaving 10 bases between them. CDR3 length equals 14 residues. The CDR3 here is CASSLHQATYEQYF. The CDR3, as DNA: TGTGCCAGCAGTTTACACCAAGCCACCTACGAGCAGTACTTC.

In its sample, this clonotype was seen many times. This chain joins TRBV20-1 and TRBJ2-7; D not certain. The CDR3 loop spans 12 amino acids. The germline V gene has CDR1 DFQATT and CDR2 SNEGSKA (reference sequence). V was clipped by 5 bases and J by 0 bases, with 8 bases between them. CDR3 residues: CSAYEDSYEQYF. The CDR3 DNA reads TGCAGTGCTTACGAGGACTCCTACGAGCAGTACTTC.

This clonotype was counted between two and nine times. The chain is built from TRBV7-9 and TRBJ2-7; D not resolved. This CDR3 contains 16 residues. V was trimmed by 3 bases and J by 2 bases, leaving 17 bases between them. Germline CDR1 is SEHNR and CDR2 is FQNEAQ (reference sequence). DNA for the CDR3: TGTGCCAGCAGCTTCCCCATGCCCGACTCAACCTACGAGCAGTACTTC. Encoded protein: CASSFPMPDSTYEQYF.

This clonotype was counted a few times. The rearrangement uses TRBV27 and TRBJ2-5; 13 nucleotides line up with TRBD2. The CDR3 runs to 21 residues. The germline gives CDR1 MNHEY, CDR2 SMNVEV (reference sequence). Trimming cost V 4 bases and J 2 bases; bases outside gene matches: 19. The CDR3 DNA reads TGTGCCAGCAGTTCCTTTCCCATTAGAGTGACTAGCGGGAGGAAACAAGAGACCCAGTACTTC. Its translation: CASSSFPIRVTSGRKQETQYF.

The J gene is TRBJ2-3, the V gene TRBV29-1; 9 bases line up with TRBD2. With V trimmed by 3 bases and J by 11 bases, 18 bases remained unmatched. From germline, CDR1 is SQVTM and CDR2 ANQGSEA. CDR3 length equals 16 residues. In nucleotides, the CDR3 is TGCAGCGTTGAGCGTAAACTAGCGGGTCCATCAAGGGAGCAGTATTTT. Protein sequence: CSVERKLAGPSREQYF.

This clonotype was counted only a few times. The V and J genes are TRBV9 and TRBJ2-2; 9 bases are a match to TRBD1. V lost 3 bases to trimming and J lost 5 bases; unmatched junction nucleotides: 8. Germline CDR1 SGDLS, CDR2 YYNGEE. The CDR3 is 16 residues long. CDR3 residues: CASSASRQGGTGELFF. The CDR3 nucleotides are TGTGCCAGCAGCGCCAGCCGACAGGGGGGGACCGGGGAGCTGTTTTTT.

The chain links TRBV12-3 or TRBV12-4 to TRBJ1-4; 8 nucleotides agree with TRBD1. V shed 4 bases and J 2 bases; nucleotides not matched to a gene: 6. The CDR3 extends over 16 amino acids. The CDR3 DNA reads TGTGCCAGCAGTTCCGGACAGGGCATCACTAATGAAAAACTGTTTTTT. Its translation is CASSSGQGITNEKLFF.

The chain's CDR3 is CASRRLLAGGETQYF. The CDR3 DNA reads as TGCGCCAGCAGAAGGCTACTAGCGGGTGGAGAGACCCAGTACTTC. The chain joins TRBV5-1 to TRBJ2-5; 9 bases map to TRBD2. The CDR3 spans 15 residues. Germline V gene sequence: CDR1 SGHRS, CDR2 YFSETQ. J was trimmed by 4 bases and V by 5 bases; bases with no gene match: 9.

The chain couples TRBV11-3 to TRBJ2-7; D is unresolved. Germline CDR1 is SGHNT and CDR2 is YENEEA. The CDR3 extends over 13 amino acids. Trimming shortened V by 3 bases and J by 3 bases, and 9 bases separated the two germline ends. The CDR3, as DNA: TGTGCCAGCAGCTTCCGGGTTGGCTACGAGCAGTACTTC. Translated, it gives CASSFRVGYEQYF.

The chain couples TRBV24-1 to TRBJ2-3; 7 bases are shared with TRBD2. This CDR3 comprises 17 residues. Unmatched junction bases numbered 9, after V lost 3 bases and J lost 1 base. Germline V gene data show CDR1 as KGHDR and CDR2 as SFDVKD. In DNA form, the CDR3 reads TGTGCCACCAGTGATGGACCCCACCTAGCGGGCACAGATACGCAGTATTTT. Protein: CATSDGPHLAGTDTQYF.